A selection of T cell receptor beta chains follows, all from one sample in a study of blood T cell repertoires in COVID-19. The repertoire was sequenced with immunoSEQ multiplex PCR; TCRdb's copy has only in-frame clones and lacks some. The sample includes 150,000 to 200,000 clones, 80% of them seen just once. The specimen was PBMCs or T cells enriched from blood (not recorded which). These receptors all stem from a middle-aged man who had recovered from COVID-19. CDR3s include the opening cysteine and the closing phenylalanine or tryptophan. D genes are given only for firm matches. Size tells how often a clone was seen (once, few, many) or the class of an expanded clone, and some rows leave it out.

d_call j_call clone_size v_call cdr3_nt cdr3_aa
TRBD1 TRBJ1-1 - TRBV18 TGTGCCAGCTCACCTCAGGGGGGTGAAGCTTTCTTT CASSPQGGEAFF
TRBD1 TRBJ1-6 - TRBV9 TGTGCCAGCAGCGTGGCTCGACCTACCGGACAGGGGGCAGGTTCACCCCTCCACTTT CASSVARPTGQGAGSPLHF
TRBD2 TRBJ2-5 - TRBV9 TGTGCCAGCAGCGTAGTGGCGGGGGGCCACGGGACCCAGTACTTC CASSVVAGGHGTQYF
TRBD1 TRBJ1-1 - TRBV18 TGTGCCAGCCAAGACAGGGGGCGGATGAACACTGAAGCTTTCTTT CASQDRGRMNTEAFF
- TRBJ1-2 - TRBV27 TGTGCCAGCTCCGAGCACGGTGCCTTTGAAACCACTAACTATGGCTACACCTTC CASSEHGAFETTNYGYTF
TRBD2 TRBJ2-3 - TRBV11-3 TGTGCCAGCAGCTTAGGGACTAGCGGGGGCACAGATACGCAGTATTTT CASSLGTSGGTDTQYF
TRBD2 TRBJ2-7 - TRBV13 TGTGCCAGCAGGCTAGCGGGGGCGAGGGAGCAGTACTTC CASRLAGAREQYF
- TRBJ1-1 - TRBV6-5 TGTGCCAGCAGCCGCGAGGAGGGCTCGAGGACTGAAGCTTTCTTT CASSREEGSRTEAFF
- TRBJ2-1 once TRBV18 TGTGCCAGCTCACCACCAAGTGGCACTAGAAGTTTATACAATGAGCAGTTCTTC CASSPPSGTRSLYNEQFF
TRBD1 TRBJ1-3 - TRBV15 TGTGCCACCAGCTCCCTACAGGGGGCGGACAGAAACACCATATATTTT CATSSLQGADRNTIYF
- TRBJ1-6 - TRBV14 TGTGCCAGCAGCCAACGACGGGCCCTCCACTTT CASSQRRALHF
- TRBJ2-3 - TRBV20-1 TGCAGTGCTAGTGTTCCGGGAAGCACAGATACGCAGTATTTT CSASVPGSTDTQYF
- TRBJ2-1 - TRBV24-1 TGTGCCACCAGTGCATCCCACAATGAGCAGTTCTTC CATSASHNEQFF
- TRBJ1-2 - TRBV5-6 TGTGCCAGCGTTATACTCGGACAGAGGTATGGCTACACCTTC CASVILGQRYGYTF
- TRBJ1-1 - TRBV18 TGTGCCAGCTCACCAGAAGGGGTGGGAGGACTTCGGGGAGCTTTCTTT CASSPEGVGGLRGAFF
TRBD1 TRBJ1-2 - TRBV2 TGTGCCAGCAGTGTACAGTCGACAGGGGGCTATGGCTACACCTTC CASSVQSTGGYGYTF
- TRBJ2-3 - TRBV5-1 TGCGCCAGCAGCTTACCGGACAGTAGCACAGATACGCAGTATTTT CASSLPDSSTDTQYF
TRBD2 TRBJ2-5 - TRBV4-2 TGTGCCAGCAGCCAAGATATGGGGACTAGCGGGGAGACCCAGTACTTC CASSQDMGTSGETQYF
- TRBJ2-7 - TRBV30 TGTGCCTGGAGCGGACAGCGCCACGAGCAGTACTTC CAWSGQRHEQYF